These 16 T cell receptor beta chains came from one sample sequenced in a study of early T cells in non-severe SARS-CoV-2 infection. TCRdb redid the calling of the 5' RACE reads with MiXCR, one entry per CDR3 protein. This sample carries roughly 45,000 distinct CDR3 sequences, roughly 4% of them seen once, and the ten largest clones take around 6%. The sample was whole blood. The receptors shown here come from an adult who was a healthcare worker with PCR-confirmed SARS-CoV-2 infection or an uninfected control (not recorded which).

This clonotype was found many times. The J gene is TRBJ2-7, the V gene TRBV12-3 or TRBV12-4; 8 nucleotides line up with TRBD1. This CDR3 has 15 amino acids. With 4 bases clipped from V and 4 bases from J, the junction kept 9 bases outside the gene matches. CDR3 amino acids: CASSSQGASRYEQYF. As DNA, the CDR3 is TGTGCCAGCAGTTCTCAGGGGGCTTCGAGATACGAGCAGTACTTC.

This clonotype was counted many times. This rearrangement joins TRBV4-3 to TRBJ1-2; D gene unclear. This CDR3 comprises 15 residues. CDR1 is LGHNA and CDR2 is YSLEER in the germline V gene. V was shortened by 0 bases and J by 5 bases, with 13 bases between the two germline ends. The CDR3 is CASSQDLAAKYGYTF. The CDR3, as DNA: TGCGCCAGCAGCCAAGATTTGGCAGCCAAGTATGGCTACACCTTC.

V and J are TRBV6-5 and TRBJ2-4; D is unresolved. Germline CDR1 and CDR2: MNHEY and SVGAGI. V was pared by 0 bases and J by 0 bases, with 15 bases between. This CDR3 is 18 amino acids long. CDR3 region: CASSYSEQLLLAKNIQYF. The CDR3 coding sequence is TGTGCCAGCAGTTACTCGGAACAACTTTTACTAGCCAAAAACATTCAGTACTTC.

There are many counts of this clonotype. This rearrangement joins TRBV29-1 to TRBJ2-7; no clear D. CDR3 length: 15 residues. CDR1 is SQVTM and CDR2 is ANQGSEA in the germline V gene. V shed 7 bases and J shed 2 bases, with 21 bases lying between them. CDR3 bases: TGCAGCGCCCCGGCCAAGACATCGGAAGCCTACGAGCAGTACTTC. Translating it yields CSAPAKTSEAYEQYF.

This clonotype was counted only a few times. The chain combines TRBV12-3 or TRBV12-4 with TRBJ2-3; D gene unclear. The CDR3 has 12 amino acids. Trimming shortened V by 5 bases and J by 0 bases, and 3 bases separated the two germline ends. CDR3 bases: TGTGCCAGCAGTCAGAGCACAGATACGCAGTATTTT. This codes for CASSQSTDTQYF.

CDR3 in amino acids: CASSSRWDLNTEAFF. CDR3 DNA: TGTGCCAGCAGTTCCAGGTGGGACTTGAACACTGAAGCTTTCTTT. The rearrangement links TRBV11-2 to TRBJ1-1; perhaps TRBD1 as D (5 bases). The CDR3 spans 15 residues. The V gene's germline CDR1 is SGHAT and CDR2 FQNNGV. Deletions cut 6 bases from V and 0 bases from J, with 14 bases between.

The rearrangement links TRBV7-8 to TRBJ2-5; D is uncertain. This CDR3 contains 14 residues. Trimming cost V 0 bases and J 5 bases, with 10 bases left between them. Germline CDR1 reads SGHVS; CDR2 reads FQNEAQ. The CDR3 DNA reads TGTGCCAGCAGCTTAGCCGAGAGTCGGGAGACCCAGTACTTC. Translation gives CASSLAESRETQYF.

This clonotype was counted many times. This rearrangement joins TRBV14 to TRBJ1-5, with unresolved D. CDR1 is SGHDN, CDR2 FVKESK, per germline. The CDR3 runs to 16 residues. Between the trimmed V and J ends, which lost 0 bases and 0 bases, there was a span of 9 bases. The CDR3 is CASSQDPDYSNQPQHF. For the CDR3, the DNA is TGTGCCAGCAGCCAAGATCCGGACTATAGCAATCAGCCCCAGCATTTT.

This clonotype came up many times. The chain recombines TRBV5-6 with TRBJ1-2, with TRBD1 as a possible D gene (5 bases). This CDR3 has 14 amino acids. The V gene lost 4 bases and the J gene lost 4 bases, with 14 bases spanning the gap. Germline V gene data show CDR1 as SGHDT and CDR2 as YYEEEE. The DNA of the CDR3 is TGTGCCAGCAGCGGAACCGGGACCGGCTATGGCTACACCTTC. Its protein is CASSGTGTGYGYTF.

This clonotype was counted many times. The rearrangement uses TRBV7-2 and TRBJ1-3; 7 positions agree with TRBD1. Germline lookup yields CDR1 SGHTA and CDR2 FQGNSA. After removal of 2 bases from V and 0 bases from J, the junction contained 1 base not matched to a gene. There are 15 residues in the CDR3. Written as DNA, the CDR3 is TGTGCCAGCAGCTTACAGGGGGGCTCTGGAAACACCATATATTTT. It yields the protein CASSLQGGSGNTIYF.

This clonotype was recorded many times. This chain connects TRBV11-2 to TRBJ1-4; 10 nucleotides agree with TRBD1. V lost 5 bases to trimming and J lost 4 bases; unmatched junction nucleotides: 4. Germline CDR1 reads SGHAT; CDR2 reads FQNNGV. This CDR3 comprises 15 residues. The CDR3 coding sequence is TGTGCCAGCAGCACCCGGACAGGGGGTAATGAAAAACTGTTTTTT. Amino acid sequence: CASSTRTGGNEKLFF.

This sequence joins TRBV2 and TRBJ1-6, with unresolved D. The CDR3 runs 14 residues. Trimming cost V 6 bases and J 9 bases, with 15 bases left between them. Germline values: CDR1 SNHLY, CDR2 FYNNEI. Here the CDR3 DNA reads TGTGCCAGCAGGGCCCACATGGATTCTTCACCCCTCCACTTT. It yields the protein CASRAHMDSSPLHF.

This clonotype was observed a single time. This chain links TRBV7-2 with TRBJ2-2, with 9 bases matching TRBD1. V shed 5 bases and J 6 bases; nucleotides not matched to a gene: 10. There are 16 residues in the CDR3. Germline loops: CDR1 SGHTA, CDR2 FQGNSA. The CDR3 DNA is TGTGCCAGCAGCCCAACCGGGACAGGGTTCCCCGGGGAGCTGTTTTTT. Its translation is CASSPTGTGFPGELFF.

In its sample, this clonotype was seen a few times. The CDR3 sequence is CASLAGGDNEQFF. CDR3 nucleotide sequence: TGTGCTAGTTTAGCGGGAGGGGACAATGAGCAGTTCTTC. V is TRBV12-5 and J is TRBJ2-1; TRBD2 agrees at 11 bases. Trimming removed 8 bases from V and 5 bases from J; junction bases left unmatched: 2. The length of the CDR3 is 13 residues. From germline, CDR1 is LGHNT and CDR2 FRNRAP.

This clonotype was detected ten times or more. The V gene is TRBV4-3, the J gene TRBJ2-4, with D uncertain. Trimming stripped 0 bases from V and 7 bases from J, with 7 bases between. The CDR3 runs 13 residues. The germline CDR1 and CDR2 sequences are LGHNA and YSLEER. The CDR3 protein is CASSQDQLNIQYF. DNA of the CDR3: TGCGCCAGCAGCCAAGATCAACTTAACATTCAGTACTTC.

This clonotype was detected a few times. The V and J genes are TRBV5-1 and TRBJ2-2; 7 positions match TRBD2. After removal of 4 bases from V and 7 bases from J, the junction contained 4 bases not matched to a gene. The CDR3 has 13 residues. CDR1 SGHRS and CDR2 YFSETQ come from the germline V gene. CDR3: CASSPGEGGELFF. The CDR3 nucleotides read TGCGCCAGCAGCCCCGGGGAGGGCGGGGAGCTGTTTTTT.